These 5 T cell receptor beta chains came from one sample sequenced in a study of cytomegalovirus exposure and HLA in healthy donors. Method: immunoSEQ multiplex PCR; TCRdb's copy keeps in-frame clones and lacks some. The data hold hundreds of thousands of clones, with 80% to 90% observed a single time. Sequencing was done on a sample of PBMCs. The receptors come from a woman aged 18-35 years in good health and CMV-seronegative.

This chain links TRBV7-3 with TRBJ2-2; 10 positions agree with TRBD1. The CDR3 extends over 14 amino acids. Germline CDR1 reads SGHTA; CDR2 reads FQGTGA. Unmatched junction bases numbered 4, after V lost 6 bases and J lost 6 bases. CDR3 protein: CASRKGQGAGELFF. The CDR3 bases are TGTGCCAGCAGAAAAGGACAGGGGGCCGGGGAGCTGTTTTTT.

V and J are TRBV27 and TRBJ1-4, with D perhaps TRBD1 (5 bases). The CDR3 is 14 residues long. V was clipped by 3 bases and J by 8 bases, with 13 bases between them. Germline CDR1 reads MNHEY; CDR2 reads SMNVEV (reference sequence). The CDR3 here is CASSLWGGDEKLFF. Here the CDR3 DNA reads TGTGCCAGCAGTTTGTGGGGGGGAGACGAAAAACTGTTTTTT.

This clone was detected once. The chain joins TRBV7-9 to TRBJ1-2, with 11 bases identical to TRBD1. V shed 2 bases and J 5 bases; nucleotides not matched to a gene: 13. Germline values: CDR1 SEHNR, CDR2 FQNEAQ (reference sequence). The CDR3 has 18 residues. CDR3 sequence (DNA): TGTGCCAGCAGCTTAAAGTACGGACAGGGGGCCAGGGATTATGGCTACACCTTC. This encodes CASSLKYGQGARDYGYTF.

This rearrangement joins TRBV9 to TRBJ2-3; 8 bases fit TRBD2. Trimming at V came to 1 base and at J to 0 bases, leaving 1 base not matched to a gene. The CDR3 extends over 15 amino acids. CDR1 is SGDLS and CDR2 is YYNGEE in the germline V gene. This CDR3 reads CASSVSGGSTDTQYF. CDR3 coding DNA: TGTGCCAGCAGCGTAAGCGGGGGTAGCACAGATACGCAGTATTTT.

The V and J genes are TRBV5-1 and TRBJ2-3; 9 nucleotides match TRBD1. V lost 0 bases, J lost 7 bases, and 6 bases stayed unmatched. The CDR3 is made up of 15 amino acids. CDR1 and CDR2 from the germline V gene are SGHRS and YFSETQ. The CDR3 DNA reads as TGCGCCAGCAGCTTGGGACAGGGGGACCGGAATACGCAGTATTTT. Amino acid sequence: CASSLGQGDRNTQYF.